Listed below are T cell receptor beta chains from one sample, sequenced in a study of blood T cell repertoires in COVID-19. The assay was immunoSEQ multiplex PCR, and TCRdb's table has in-frame clones only and misses some. The profile shows tens of thousands of clones, about 86% of them singletons. Sequencing input: peripheral blood. The receptors were sampled from a man in his fifties or sixties with active COVID-19. Each CDR3 is given with its conserved first and last residue. The order of the fields is clone size, V gene, D gene, J gene, CDR3 DNA, CDR3 protein. The D gene is left open where the match is weak. Size is stated for part of the rows, as once, few or many counts, or as a class when the clone is expanded.

-	TRBV28	-	TRBJ1-1	TGTGCCAGCAGTTCACCCTCCTCGGACAGCACTGAAGCTTTCTTT	CASSSPSSDSTEAFF
-	TRBV2	TRBD1	TRBJ1-5	TGTGCCAGCAGTAAAGACAGGGTCGAGAGCAATCAGCCCCAGCATTTT	CASSKDRVESNQPQHF
-	TRBV11-1	TRBD1	TRBJ1-1	TGTGCCAGCAGCCCTAGTCGGACAGGGGCTCGGGCTTTCTTT	CASSPSRTGARAFF
-	TRBV18	TRBD2	TRBJ2-7	TGTGCCAGCTCACCACCTATGTCTAGCGGGGGATACGAGCAGTACTTC	CASSPPMSSGGYEQYF
-	TRBV5-1	-	TRBJ2-7	TGCGCCAGCAGCTGGGGGCTCGGGGAGCAGTACTTC	CASSWGLGEQYF
once	TRBV6-5	TRBD2	TRBJ2-1	TGTGCCAGCAGTTACGACGGGGGGGCCTCCTACAATGAGCAGTTCTTC	CASSYDGGASYNEQFF
-	TRBV27	TRBD1	TRBJ1-2	TGTGCCAGCAGCTGGACAGGGGACAACTATGGCTACACCTTC	CASSWTGDNYGYTF
-	TRBV28	TRBD1	TRBJ1-6	TGTGCCAGCAGACCTTTAGGACAGGGGACTTCACCCCTCCACTTT	CASRPLGQGTSPLHF
-	TRBV9	TRBD2	TRBJ2-5	TGTGCCAGCAGCTCAAGAGGACTAGCGGGGGGGCAAGAGACCCAGTACTTC	CASSSRGLAGGQETQYF
-	TRBV3-1/TRBV3-2	TRBD1	TRBJ2-2	TGTGCCAGCACGACAGGGGCCACCGGGGAGCTGTTTTTT	CASTTGATGELFF
-	TRBV5-4	-	TRBJ1-2	TGTGCCAGCAGCTTGAGGACAACTACTAACTATGGCTACACCTTC	CASSLRTTTNYGYTF
-	TRBV27	TRBD1	TRBJ2-5	TGTGCCAGCAGTTCATCGGGTTTGGGCATGGGACAGGGTGGGGAGACCCAGTACTTC	CASSSSGLGMGQGGETQYF
-	TRBV25-1	TRBD2	TRBJ2-1	TGTGCCAGCGGGGCCGCTAGCGGCCGGGGGAATGAGCAGTTCTTC	CASGAASGRGNEQFF
-	TRBV6-6	TRBD2	TRBJ2-7	TGTGCCAGCAGAGAGCGGGGGGGCTCCTACGAGCAGTACTTC	CASRERGGSYEQYF
-	TRBV10-2	-	TRBJ2-2	TGCGCCAGCACGGGAGCCGGGGAGCTGTTTTTT	CASTGAGELFF
-	TRBV2	-	TRBJ2-1	TGTGCCAGCGGGAGTAACACCCCCCATGAGCAGTTCTTC	CASGSNTPHEQFF
-	TRBV7-9	-	TRBJ2-5	TGTGCCAGCAGCCCCTCTCGCGCGGCGGGGACCCTCCAAGAGACCCAGTACTTC	CASSPSRAAGTLQETQYF
-	TRBV7-9	-	TRBJ1-1	TGTGCCAGCAGCTCACGCGGGGGGCGTGGTAACACTGAAGCTTTCTTT	CASSSRGGRGNTEAFF
-	TRBV7-9	-	TRBJ1-3	TGTGCCAGCAGCTTACTCGCAGGGATCTCTGGAAACACCATATATTTT	CASSLLAGISGNTIYF
-	TRBV5-6	-	TRBJ2-2	TGTGCCAGCAGCTCCGGAGGGGAGGCCGGGGAGCTGTTTTTT	CASSSGGEAGELFF
-	TRBV5-6	-	TRBJ2-5	TGTGCCAGCAGCTTTTTTGATCCGGGAGTAGGGGAGACCCAGTACTTC	CASSFFDPGVGETQYF
-	TRBV7-9	TRBD1	TRBJ2-2	TGTGCCAGCAGCTCCCCAGGGGGTTCCGGGGAGCTGTTTTTT	CASSSPGGSGELFF
-	TRBV12-5	-	TRBJ1-3	TGTGCTAGTGCCGCGAGGGACTCTGGAAACACCATATATTTT	CASAARDSGNTIYF
-	TRBV5-8	TRBD2	TRBJ2-1	TGTGCCAGCACCCCGGGACTACCCTACAATGAGCAGTTCTTC	CASTPGLPYNEQFF
-	TRBV6-1	-	TRBJ1-4	TGTGCCAGCAGTGAAGCGGTGGAGGCAGTGATAAAAAAACTGTTTTTT	CASSEAVEAVIKKLFF
-	TRBV7-8	TRBD2	TRBJ2-1	TGTGCCAGCAGCTTAGACGCACCGGGACTAGCGGGAGACTATGAGCAGTTCTTC	CASSLDAPGLAGDYEQFF
-	TRBV5-1	TRBD2	TRBJ2-5	TGCGCCAGTTATCCGGGACTAGCGTTAGAGACCCAGTACTTC	CASYPGLALETQYF
-	TRBV7-9	TRBD1	TRBJ2-6	TGTGCCAGCAGCTTAGTTCCAGGGGGCCTCTCTGGGGCCAACGTCCTGACTTTC	CASSLVPGGLSGANVLTF
-	TRBV9	TRBD2	TRBJ2-2	TGTGCCAGCAGCGTAGAGGGCGGGAGGGCCCCCGGGGAGCTGTTTTTT	CASSVEGGRAPGELFF
-	TRBV2	TRBD2	TRBJ2-3	TGTGCCAGCAGTGTAAAGCGGGGAAGCACAGATACGCAGTATTTT	CASSVKRGSTDTQYF
-	TRBV13	-	TRBJ1-3	TGTGCCAGCAAGGGTACGGGGTCTGGAAACACCATATATTTT	CASKGTGSGNTIYF
-	TRBV11-1	TRBD1	TRBJ1-1	TGTGCCAGCAGTTCCTCTCAGGGGGCGCGGAACACTGAAGCTTTCTTT	CASSSSQGARNTEAFF
-	TRBV6-6	-	TRBJ2-3	TGTGCCAGCACCCCCCCCGGCACAGATACGCAGTATTTT	CASTPPGTDTQYF
once	TRBV4-1	TRBD1	TRBJ1-4	TGCGCCAGCAGCCGAGTTCCCGGGACAGGGTGGGAAAAACTGTTTTTT	CASSRVPGTGWEKLFF
-	TRBV6-2/TRBV6-3	TRBD1	TRBJ2-1	TGTGCCAGCAGCCCTCCTCGGACAGGCATTTACAATGAGCAGTTCTTC	CASSPPRTGIYNEQFF
-	TRBV20-1	-	TRBJ1-1	TGCAGTGCTAGTATCCGGAACACTGAAGCTTTCTTT	CSASIRNTEAFF
-	TRBV4-1	TRBD1	TRBJ1-5	TGCGCCAGCAGCCAATCTTTTAACGGAGCGACAGGGTGGGTTCAGCCCCAGCATTTT	CASSQSFNGATGWVQPQHF
-	TRBV7-2	-	TRBJ2-5	TGTGCCAGCAGCTTAGTTTGGGCACTCCAAGAGACCCAGTACTTC	CASSLVWALQETQYF
-	TRBV25-1	-	TRBJ1-4	TGTGCCAGCAGTGATATGAGACAGCCCAATGAAAAACTGTTTTTT	CASSDMRQPNEKLFF